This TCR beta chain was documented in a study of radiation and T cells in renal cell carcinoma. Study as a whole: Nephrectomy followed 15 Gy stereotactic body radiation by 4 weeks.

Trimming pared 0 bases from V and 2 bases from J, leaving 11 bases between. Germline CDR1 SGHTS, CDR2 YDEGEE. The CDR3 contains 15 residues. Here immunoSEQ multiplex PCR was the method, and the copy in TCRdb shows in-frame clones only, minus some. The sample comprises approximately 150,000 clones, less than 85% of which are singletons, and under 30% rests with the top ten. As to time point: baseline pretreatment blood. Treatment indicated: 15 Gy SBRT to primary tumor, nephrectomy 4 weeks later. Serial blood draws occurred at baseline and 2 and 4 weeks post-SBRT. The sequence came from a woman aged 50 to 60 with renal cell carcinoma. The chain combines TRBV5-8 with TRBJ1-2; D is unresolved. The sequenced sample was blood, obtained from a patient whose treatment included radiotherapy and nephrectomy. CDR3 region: CASSLAEGINYGYTF. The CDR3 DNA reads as TGTGCCAGCAGCTTGGCTGAAGGGATAAACTATGGCTACACCTTC.